These 28 T cell receptor beta chains share one sample of origin, sequenced in a study of T cell changes during pregnancy in multiple sclerosis (dated by TCRdb to between 2018 and 2020). Library prep was done by the immunoSEQ multiplex PCR assay. In TCRdb, the immuneACCESS table is reduced to in-frame sequences with V and J assigned. These tables do not hold every clone; where another copy was compared, an unresolved V gene accounts for under half, and the others remain unexplained. For this sample there are tens of thousands of clones; around 95% appear just once. The top ten clones comprise 3.5% to 5% of the sample. This specimen was CD8+ T cells from peripheral blood mononuclear cells, taken after pregnancy. All receptors derive from a female donor with multiple sclerosis, enrolled in a pregnancy study.

The J gene is TRBJ1-1, the V gene TRBV11-2; D unresolved. The CDR3 contains 12 residues. CDR1 is SGHAT and CDR2 is FQNNGV in the germline V gene. The germline V and J ends were trimmed by 5 bases and 1 base, with 5 bases remaining between them. The CDR3 nucleotides are TGTGCCAGCAGCGAGGAGAACACTGAAGCTTTCTTT. It codes for CASSEENTEAFF.

The chain combines TRBV10-3 with TRBJ1-2; a weak D match, TRBD1 (5 bases). Trimming cost V 7 bases and J 3 bases, with 9 bases left between them. CDR1 is ENHRY and CDR2 is SYGVKD in the germline V gene. The CDR3 length is 12 residues. The CDR3 nucleotides are TGTGCCATCATAGGGGAAGACTATGGCTACACCTTC. It yields the protein CAIIGEDYGYTF.

The V gene is TRBV7-9, the J gene TRBJ2-7; no clear D gene. Germline V CDR1 and CDR2: SEHNR, FQNEAQ (reference sequence). Trimming removed 4 bases from V and 6 bases from J, with 10 bases in between. This CDR3 comprises 12 residues. In DNA, the CDR3 is TGTGCCAGCAGCTCCATTGAGCCCGAGCAGTACTTC. Encoded protein: CASSSIEPEQYF.

The chain joins TRBV16 to TRBJ2-1; 8 bases are shared with TRBD2. The V gene's germline CDR1 is KGHSY and CDR2 FQNENV. There are 15 residues in the CDR3. V lost 0 bases to trimming and J lost 9 bases; unmatched junction nucleotides: 7. Here the CDR3 reads CASSQSGTRGTEQFF. CDR3 bases: TGTGCCAGCAGCCAATCCGGGACTAGGGGAACTGAGCAGTTCTTC.

The J gene is TRBJ2-7, the V gene TRBV6-1; possible D gene TRBD2, 5 bases. This CDR3 region has 15 residues. CDR1 MNHNS and CDR2 SASEGT come from the germline V gene. Trimming pared 0 bases from V and 6 bases from J, leaving 15 bases between. CDR3 amino acids: CASSEALAAGPEQYF. CDR3 coding DNA: TGTGCCAGCAGTGAAGCCCTCGCCGCGGGTCCCGAGCAGTACTTC.

The genes are TRBV7-3 and TRBJ2-1; 12 bases line up with TRBD1. Germline loops: CDR1 SGHTA, CDR2 FQGTGA. Trimming removed 2 bases from V and 9 bases from J; junction bases left unmatched: 5. The CDR3 runs to 15 residues. CDR3 protein: CASSLEGQGAAEQFF. In nucleotides, the CDR3 is TGTGCCAGCAGCTTAGAGGGACAGGGGGCGGCTGAGCAGTTCTTC.

The V gene is TRBV7-9, the J gene TRBJ2-2; TRBD1 aligns across 11 bases. V lost 3 bases to trimming and J lost 3 bases; unmatched junction nucleotides: 3. The CDR3 contains 16 residues. Germline V lookup: CDR1 SEHNR, CDR2 FQNEAQ (reference sequence). CDR3 residues: CASSFPGQGDTGELFF. CDR3 nucleotides: TGTGCCAGCAGCTTTCCGGGACAGGGGGACACCGGGGAGCTGTTTTTT. Complete variable domain (other parts from reference TRBV7-9 and TRBJ2-2): DTGVSQNPRHKITKRGQNVTFRCDPISEHNRLYWYRQTLGQGPEFLTYFQNEAQLEKSRLLSDRFSAERPKGSFSTLEIQRTEQGDSAMYLCASSFPGQGDTGELFFGEGSRLTVL.

This chain links TRBV15 with TRBJ1-1; weak D call: TRBD1 (6 bases). This CDR3 is 14 amino acids long. Looked up from germline, CDR1 is LNHNV and CDR2 is YYDKDF (reference sequence). V was pared by 0 bases and J by 5 bases, with 10 bases between. CDR3 protein: CATSRDRGGTEAFF. The CDR3 nucleotides read TGTGCCACCAGCAGAGACAGGGGTGGGACTGAAGCTTTCTTT.

This chain joins TRBV21-1 and TRBJ1-5; TRBD1, as called in the table, went unchecked against the DNA. TRBV21-1 is a pseudogene locus. CDR3 size: 15 residues. The CDR3, as DNA: TGTGCCAGCAGCAATGACGCGACATCTTATCAGCCCCAGCATTTT. Its translation: CASSNDATSYQPQHF.

DNA for the CDR3: TGCGCCAGCAGCCAGAAGTCTGGGCTCTCCTACAATGAGCAGTTCTTC. As protein: CASSQKSGLSYNEQFF. The V gene is TRBV4-1, the J gene TRBJ2-1; D ambiguous. In germline, CDR1 is MGHRA, CDR2 YSYEKL. V lost 3 bases and J 0 bases, leaving 12 bases between the germline ends. The CDR3 totals 16 residues.

The chain carries TRBV27 and TRBJ1-2, with 12 bases that match TRBD1. V lost 5 bases and J lost 7; bases outside the gene matches: 8. This CDR3 spans 15 amino acids. Germline values: CDR1 MNHEY, CDR2 SMNVEV (reference sequence). CDR3 sequence reads: CASSIQGQGAVGYTF. CDR3 DNA sequence: TGTGCCAGCAGTATACAGGGACAGGGGGCTGTTGGCTACACCTTC.

The rearrangement joins TRBV27 to TRBJ1-1, with TRBD1 matching over 12 bases. The CDR3 length is 18 residues. After removal of 2 bases from V and 4 bases from J, the junction contained 11 bases not matched to a gene. CDR1 is MNHEY, CDR2 SMNVEV, per germline (reference sequence). CDR3 protein: CASSLRSSGQGAVTEAFF. Here the CDR3 DNA reads TGTGCCAGCAGTTTACGGAGTTCGGGACAGGGGGCGGTCACTGAAGCTTTCTTT.

The chain has TRBV11-3 and TRBJ2-1; 8 nucleotides agree with TRBD1. With V trimmed by 2 bases and J by 7 bases, 10 bases remained unmatched. Germline CDR1 SGHNT, CDR2 YENEEA. CDR3 length equals 16 residues. CDR3 in DNA: TGTGCCAGCAGCTTACACGCAGGGGGCGCCAGAAATGAGCAGTTCTTC. Translating gives CASSLHAGGARNEQFF.

The chain has TRBV4-2 and TRBJ2-3; D perhaps matches TRBD2 (5 bases). This CDR3 is built from 15 residues. The V end lost 0 bases, the J end lost 6 bases, and 13 bases lay between the germline ends. Germline V gene sequence: CDR1 LGHNA, CDR2 YNFKEQ. The CDR3 DNA reads TGTGCCAGCAGCCAAGAAGCCCCAGCGGTGGATACGCAGTATTTT. This sequence encodes CASSQEAPAVDTQYF.

The chain carries TRBV5-1 and TRBJ2-7; the D is unclear. V was trimmed by 0 bases and J by 3 bases, leaving 7 bases between them. This CDR3 has 13 residues. Germline CDR1 is SGHRS and CDR2 is YFSETQ. Here the CDR3 DNA reads TGCGCCAGCAGCTTGGGTTCACTCTACGAGCAGTACTTC. It encodes CASSLGSLYEQYF.

The V call is TRBV2, the J call TRBJ2-3, with 12 bases fitting TRBD2. The CDR3 covers 16 residues. V shed 3 bases and J 4 bases; nucleotides not matched to a gene: 5. The germline CDR1 and CDR2 sequences are SNHLY and FYNNEI. The CDR3 sequence: CASSEVTSGGPDTQYF. DNA for the CDR3: TGTGCCAGCAGTGAGGTGACTAGCGGGGGCCCAGATACGCAGTATTTT.

The chain is built from TRBV29-1 and TRBJ2-1; a possible D gene is TRBD2 (6 bases). This CDR3 comprises 14 residues. V was clipped by 4 bases and J by 4 bases, with 14 bases between them. Germline V gives CDR1 SQVTM, CDR2 ANQGSEA. The CDR3 spells CSVVGSGVYNEQFF. The CDR3 bases are TGCAGCGTTGTCGGTAGCGGAGTTTACAATGAGCAGTTCTTC.

In this sample, this clone is medium-sized (0.01 to 0.1%). The CDR3 coding sequence is TGTGCCAGCAGTATCGGGCAGGGGTCCTCCTACGAGCAGTACTTC. Encoded protein: CASSIGQGSSYEQYF. V usage is TRBV6-1 and J usage is TRBJ2-7; D is possibly TRBD1 (6 bases). The CDR3 length is 15 residues. The V gene lost 5 bases and the J gene lost 0 bases, with 14 bases spanning the gap. Germline V CDR1 and CDR2: MNHNS, SASEGT.

This chain connects TRBV4-2 to TRBJ2-7; 9 nucleotides line up with TRBD1. This CDR3 has 15 amino acids. Germline V lookup: CDR1 LGHNA, CDR2 YNFKEQ. The trim removed 6 bases at V and 0 bases at J, leaving 6 bases unmatched. The CDR3 DNA reads TGTGCCAGCAGTTTTACAGGGGGCGGCTCCTACGAGCAGTACTTC. It specifies CASSFTGGGSYEQYF.

The chain is built from TRBV15 and TRBJ1-4; D possibly corresponds to TRBD1 (5 bases). Trimming stripped 6 bases from V and 6 bases from J, with 14 bases between. Germline V gene data show CDR1 as LNHNV and CDR2 as YYDKDF (reference sequence). CDR3 size: 14 residues. CDR3 sequence: CATRAEGPYEKLFF. DNA for the CDR3: TGTGCCACCAGGGCGGAGGGGCCTTATGAAAAACTGTTTTTT. Complete variable domain (other parts from reference TRBV15 and TRBJ1-4): DAMVIQNPRYQVTQFGKPVTLSCSQTLNHNVMYWYQQKSSQAPKLLFHYYDKDFNNEADTPDNFQSRRPNTSFCFLDIRSPGLGDTAMYLCATRAEGPYEKLFFGSGTQLSVL.

This rearrangement joins TRBV27 to TRBJ2-3; 12 bases agree with TRBD2. Per germline, CDR1 MNHEY and CDR2 SMNVEV (reference sequence). The V and J ends lost 1 base and 0 bases, in that order; junction bases with no gene match: 23. The CDR3 is 24 residues long. The CDR3 here is CASSLLQGQGMTSGSPLSTDTQYF. The CDR3 nucleotides are TGTGCCAGCAGTTTATTACAGGGACAGGGGATGACTAGCGGGAGCCCCCTAAGCACAGATACGCAGTATTTT.

The V call is TRBV5-4, the J call TRBJ1-1; 7 nucleotides agree with TRBD1. Germline CDR1 SGHNT, CDR2 YYREEE (reference sequence). Trimming removed 5 bases from V and 2 bases from J; junction bases left unmatched: 9. This CDR3 has 15 residues. CDR3 in DNA: TGTGCCAGCAGTTCCCCGGGACAGAGTAACACTGAAGCTTTCTTT. Amino acids: CASSSPGQSNTEAFF.

The V call is TRBV27, the J call TRBJ2-7; 10 positions agree with TRBD2. CDR1 is MNHEY, CDR2 SMNVEV, per germline (reference sequence). The CDR3 covers 14 residues. Unmatched junction bases numbered 4, after V lost 6 bases and J lost 2 bases. The CDR3 DNA sequence: TGTGCCAGCAGCCGGACTAGCGGTCCCTACGAGCAGTACTTC. This gives the protein CASSRTSGPYEQYF.

The V gene is TRBV27, the J gene TRBJ1-6; D gene uncertain. From germline, CDR1 is MNHEY and CDR2 SMNVEV (reference sequence). Trimming stripped 6 bases from V and 4 bases from J, with 10 bases between. The CDR3 has 14 residues. CDR3 DNA sequence: TGTGCCAGCAGCCCCCTCAGTTATAATTCACCCCTCCACTTT. The encoded protein is CASSPLSYNSPLHF.

The rearrangement joins TRBV15 to TRBJ1-4; no clear D gene. Germline V gene lookup returns CDR1 LNHNV and CDR2 YYDKDF (reference sequence). The CDR3 has 13 residues. The germline V and J ends were trimmed by 0 bases and 6 bases, with 5 bases remaining between them. CDR3 DNA: TGTGCCACCAGCAGAGATCGGGATGAAAAACTGTTTTTT. It encodes CATSRDRDEKLFF.

CDR3 protein: CASSLDGTSGRYYNEQFF. CDR3 coding DNA: TGTGCCAGCAGCTTAGACGGGACTAGCGGGAGGTACTACAATGAGCAGTTCTTC. The chain combines TRBV11-3 with TRBJ2-1; 15 bases agree with TRBD2. The CDR3 sequence is 18 residues long. With V trimmed by 0 bases and J by 3 bases, 3 bases remained unmatched. Germline V CDR1 and CDR2: SGHNT, YENEEA.

The V and J genes are TRBV5-4 and TRBJ2-1; D is perhaps TRBD1 (5 bases). CDR1 SGHNT and CDR2 YYREEE come from the germline V gene (reference sequence). V was trimmed by 4 bases and J by 5 bases, leaving 16 bases between them. The CDR3 has 15 residues. The CDR3 coding sequence is TGTGCCAGCAGCCCTCCCGACAGTTATGACAATGAGCAGTTCTTC. Its protein product is CASSPPDSYDNEQFF.

The chain employs TRBV6-1 and TRBJ2-1; 8 positions match TRBD2. The germline V gene encodes CDR1 MNHNS and CDR2 SASEGT. Losses at the gene ends were 3 bases for V and 5 bases for J; bases not matched to a gene: 9. This CDR3 spans 16 amino acids. CDR3 nucleotide sequence: TGTGCCAGCAGTGACATAGCGGGGTACTTCGACAATGAGCAGTTCTTC. This encodes CASSDIAGYFDNEQFF.